A single sample is the source of the 5 T cell receptor beta chains below, sequenced in a study of T cells after yellow fever vaccination. MiXCR was run by TCRdb on the 5' RACE reads, yielding one entry per CDR3 protein. The table shows about 340,000 distinct CDR3 sequences, with around an eighth occurring only once. Sequenced here: CD4+ T cells sorted from PBMCs, sampled 15 days after the yellow fever booster vaccination. These TCRs come from a man between 18 and 29 years old who received the YFV17D yellow fever vaccine.

This clonotype occurred a few times. The chain uses TRBV20-1 and TRBJ2-3, with 7 nucleotides matching TRBD2. The germline gives CDR1 DFQATT, CDR2 SNEGSKA (reference sequence). With 0 bases clipped from V and 1 base from J, the junction kept 4 bases outside the gene matches. The length of the CDR3 is 15 residues. The CDR3 DNA reads as TGCAGTGCTAGAGATCCTCGGGGGGGCACAGATACGCAGTATTTT. This sequence encodes CSARDPRGGTDTQYF.

The gene calls are TRBV20-1 and TRBJ1-2; no clear D. The ends were cut back, 1 base at V and 8 bases at J, with 5 bases in the middle. The CDR3 length is 10 residues. Germline values: CDR1 DFQATT, CDR2 SNEGSKA (reference sequence). CDR3 residues: CSARGKGYTF. CDR3 nucleotide sequence: TGCAGTGCTAGAGGCAAGGGCTACACCTTC.

The chain has TRBV20-1 and TRBJ1-4; TRBD1 agrees at 7 bases. Germline V gene sequence: CDR1 DFQATT, CDR2 SNEGSKA (reference sequence). This CDR3 has 15 amino acids. The V segment lost 0 bases and the J segment 7 bases; nucleotides outside the gene matches: 8. Here the CDR3 DNA reads TGCAGTGCTAGAGAGCCAGGGGGATCCGGTGAAAAACTGTTTTTT. It encodes CSAREPGGSGEKLFF.

This clonotype showed up many times. This sequence joins TRBV12-3 or TRBV12-4 and TRBJ2-1, with D possibly matching TRBD1 (5 bases). The CDR3 length is 15 residues. V was cut by 2 bases and J by 6 bases, with 14 bases left in between. CDR3 in DNA: TGTGCCAGCAGTTTACCGCAGGAAGGGGTCAATGAGCAGTTCTTC. It encodes CASSLPQEGVNEQFF.

This chain uses TRBV6-2 or TRBV6-3 with TRBJ2-3, with 7 bases lining up with TRBD1. Germline V gives CDR1 MNHEY, CDR2 SVGEGT. J lost 3 bases, V lost 6 bases, and 18 bases had no gene match. The CDR3 spans 18 residues. The CDR3 loop reads CASSRQPPVTGSTDTQYF. The CDR3 DNA follows: TGTGCCAGCAGCCGCCAACCCCCGGTGACAGGGTCTACAGATACGCAGTATTTT.